This TCR beta chain was sequenced during a study of cytomegalovirus exposure and HLA in healthy donors. V lost 3 bases and J lost 6; bases outside the gene matches: 7. The CDR3 is 14 amino acids. CDR1 MDHEN and CDR2 SYDVKM come from the germline V gene. The PCR contained 60 Vbeta and 13 Jbeta primers. The protocol was immunoSEQ multiplex PCR, while the TCRdb copy is restricted to in-frame clones and leaves out a portion. The table lists 140,000 to 150,000 clones. The clonotype originates from a woman between 50 and 59 years old in good health and CMV-seronegative. Sequencing was carried out using PBMCs. The chain uses TRBV28 and TRBJ2-7, with 8 nucleotides matching TRBD2. The CDR3 sequence: CASSFLAGGAEQYF. For the CDR3, the DNA is TGTGCCAGCAGTTTCCTAGCGGGTGGAGCCGAGCAGTACTTC.